Listed here is a single T cell receptor (beta chain). What it binds is unknown. PCR primers comprised 60 Vbeta and 13 Jbeta primers. Sequencing used immunoSEQ multiplex PCR; TCRdb keeps in-frame clones, though not all of them. The sample shows 150,000 to 200,000 clones, roughly 73% of them seen only once. The data were taken from a study of cytomegalovirus exposure and HLA in healthy donors. Study-wide results and limits: The authors listed some 160 TCR beta chains as cytomegalovirus-associated.

Losses at the gene ends were 3 bases for V and 6 bases for J; bases not matched to a gene: 9. The CDR3 totals 16 residues. Germline CDR1 reads MGHDK; CDR2 reads SYGVNS. The gene calls are TRBV25-1 and TRBJ2-1, with 9 nucleotides matching TRBD1. The TCR was taken from a woman aged 25 to 39 in good health and CMV-seronegative. Sequenced sample: PBMCs. Here the CDR3 DNA reads TGTGCCAGCAGTGACCCCTCCGGACAGGGGAGCAATGAGCAGTTCTTC. Residues: CASSDPSGQGSNEQFF.